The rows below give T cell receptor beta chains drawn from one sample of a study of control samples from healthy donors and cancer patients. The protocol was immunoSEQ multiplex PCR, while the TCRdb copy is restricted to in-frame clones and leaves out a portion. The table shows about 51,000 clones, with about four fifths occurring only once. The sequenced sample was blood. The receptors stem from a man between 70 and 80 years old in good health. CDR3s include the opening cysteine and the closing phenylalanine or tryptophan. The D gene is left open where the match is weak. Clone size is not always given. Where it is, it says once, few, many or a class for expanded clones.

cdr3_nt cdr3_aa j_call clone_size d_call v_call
TGTGCCAGTATCCGCATGGAGGGACTCTACAATGAGCAGTTCTTC CASIRMEGLYNEQFF TRBJ2-1 . . TRBV19
TGCGCCAGCAAGGACAGTTTTGAAGCTTTCTTT CASKDSFEAFF TRBJ1-1 once . TRBV4-1
TGTGCCAGCAGTGAATCTACGTCGTCCTACGAGCAGTACTTC CASSESTSSYEQYF TRBJ2-7 . . TRBV2
TGTGCCAGCAGTGAACGATATATGGTGGGCGAGCAGTACTTC CASSERYMVGEQYF TRBJ2-7 . . TRBV2
TGTGCCAGCAGCTTAGTCGGCGCGGGAGTTGGAGAGACCCAGTACTTC CASSLVGAGVGETQYF TRBJ2-5 once TRBD2 TRBV11-2
TGTGCCAGCAGCGTATTGTGGGAGGTAAGCTCCTACAATGAGCAGTTCTTC CASSVLWEVSSYNEQFF TRBJ2-1 once . TRBV11-3
TGCGCCAGCAGCCCTAGGACAGGGCTTCTTTCACCCCTCCACTTT CASSPRTGLLSPLHF TRBJ1-6 . TRBD1 TRBV4-1
TGTGCCAGTAGTATAGATTATGGGTGGAAGGAAAAACTGTTTTTT CASSIDYGWKEKLFF TRBJ1-4 . . TRBV19
TGTGCCAGCAACCTAGGATCCCTGGGGAGCGGATACGAGCAGTACTTC CASNLGSLGSGYEQYF TRBJ2-7 . . TRBV11-3
TGTGCCAGCACTGGGCAGGGGGTCCAAGAGACCCAGTACTTC CASTGQGVQETQYF TRBJ2-5 medium-sized TRBD1 TRBV2
TGCGCCAGCAAGGTAGCGGGGGGGCTTTACGAGCAGTACTTC CASKVAGGLYEQYF TRBJ2-7 . TRBD2 TRBV5-1
TGTGCCAGCAGCTTATCCCACCCTAACAGGGGAGGAGAGGGGTACACCTTC CASSLSHPNRGGEGYTF TRBJ1-2 . TRBD1 TRBV7-9
TGTGCCACCAGTGATTTTTCTGACAGGAGCAGCACAGATACGCAGTATTTT CATSDFSDRSSTDTQYF TRBJ2-3 once . TRBV24-1
TGTGCCAGCTCCCCAGCCCGGGACAGCGCTGAAGCTTTCTTT CASSPARDSAEAFF TRBJ1-1 . TRBD1 TRBV18
TGCAGTGCTAGTACAGGGTCGGGACTGACGTCCGGGGAGCTGTTTTTT CSASTGSGLTSGELFF TRBJ2-2 . . TRBV20-1
TGCGCCAGCAGCTCCCCCCAGGGTGAGAGGCCCTACGAGCAGTACTTC CASSSPQGERPYEQYF TRBJ2-7 . . TRBV5-1
TGTGCCAGCAGTTACGATGCGGGAGCCTACGAGCAGTACTTC CASSYDAGAYEQYF TRBJ2-7 . TRBD2 TRBV6-2/TRBV6-3
TGTGCCAGCAGCTTATCGGGTGGGTACGAGCAGTACTTC CASSLSGGYEQYF TRBJ2-7 few . TRBV7-2
TGTGCCTGGAGTGTACGGGGCGGCGGCGCTGAAGCTTTCTTT CAWSVRGGGAEAFF TRBJ1-1 . . TRBV30
TGTGCCAGCAGTTCGGGCTACATGGATGGCTACACCTTC CASSSGYMDGYTF TRBJ1-2 . . TRBV6-5
TGTGCCAGCTCCCCCGGGGGACTAGCAGAGACCCAGTACTTC CASSPGGLAETQYF TRBJ2-5 . TRBD2 TRBV18
TGTGCCACCAGTGATAACCCCAATCAGCCCCAGCATTTT CATSDNPNQPQHF TRBJ1-5 . . TRBV24-1
TGTGCTAGTGGCACGACGTCGTCTTCCCTCTACAATGAGCAGTTCTTC CASGTTSSSLYNEQFF TRBJ2-1 . . TRBV12-5
TGTGCCAGCTCACTGGGACAGGGCTTCGGCTACACCTTC CASSLGQGFGYTF TRBJ1-2 . TRBD1 TRBV18
TGTGCCAGCAGTTTAATGGGTGGGACTAGCGGGGACGCCGAGCAGTACTTC CASSLMGGTSGDAEQYF TRBJ2-7 . TRBD2 TRBV28